The clone carrying this TCR beta chain was found many times. The sample belongs to a study of T cell repertoires in cytomegalovirus infection. MiXCR, run by TCRdb on the reads, gives a single entry per CDR3 protein. The repertoire holds 230,000 or so distinct CDR3 sequences, with 17% as singletons. The CDR3 is 17 residues long. Germline CDR1 is SQVTM and CDR2 is ANQGSEA. V shed 3 bases and J shed 4 bases, with 21 bases lying between them. The sequence derives from a human donor in good health (CMV status not recorded). Some clones in this sample may be carry-over from other donors' samples. The genes are TRBV29-1 and TRBJ2-2; D is undetermined. Sequencing was performed on CD8+ T cells from PBMCs. The CDR3 nucleotides read TGCAGCGTTGAGGGCAGAGACCCCTCGCGAGGCACCGGGGAGCTGTTTTTT. It encodes CSVEGRDPSRGTGELFF.